A selection of T cell receptor beta chains follows, all from one sample in a study of cytomegalovirus exposure and HLA in healthy donors. TCRdb keeps only in-frame clones here, not all; method: immunoSEQ multiplex PCR. Among approximately 89,000 clones listed, roughly four fifths were seen once. The source material was PBMCs. These receptors all stem from a man aged 25 to 40 in good health and CMV-seronegative. Both conserved end residues are part of each CDR3. D genes are given only for firm matches. Only part of the rows carry a size: once, few, many, or a class if the clone is expanded.

NA	TRBV7-2	TRBJ2-5	NA	TGTGCCATCCGGGACTGGGGGGAGACCCAGTACTTC	CAIRDWGETQYF
NA	TRBV30	TRBJ1-1	NA	TGTGCCTGGGAACGTCCCATCGGGGCTTTCTTT	CAWERPIGAFF
once	TRBV6-5	TRBJ2-2	TRBD2	TGTGCCAGCAGTCGGACTAGCGGGAGATCCGGGGAGCTGTTTTTT	CASSRTSGRSGELFF
NA	TRBV6-1	TRBJ1-2	NA	TGTGCCAGCAGTGAGGCGGGTAACTATGGCTACACCTTC	CASSEAGNYGYTF
NA	TRBV11-3	TRBJ2-3	NA	TGTGCCAGCAGCTTAGCGGTCCTTCTCGCAGATACGCAGTATTTT	CASSLAVLLADTQYF
NA	TRBV28	TRBJ1-4	TRBD1	TGTGCCAGCAGTTTAAGGGTGGGACAGGGGGTGAGTTATGAAAAACTGTTTTTT	CASSLRVGQGVSYEKLFF
few	TRBV15	TRBJ1-5	TRBD1	TGTGCCACCAGCAGGGGACAGGAGAATCAGCCCCAGCATTTT	CATSRGQENQPQHF
once	TRBV7-2	TRBJ2-5	TRBD2	TGTGCCAGCAGCTTCCAGGCGGGGGACGAGACCCAGTACTTC	CASSFQAGDETQYF
NA	TRBV27	TRBJ1-2	NA	TGTGCCAGCAGTTTTATGGGACTAGGCGGTGGCTACACCTTC	CASSFMGLGGGYTF
once	TRBV10-3	TRBJ2-7	TRBD1	TGTGCCATCAGTGATGGGCAGGGGGCTGAAGAGCAGTACTTC	CAISDGQGAEEQYF
NA	TRBV5-4	TRBJ2-2	NA	TGTGCCAGCAGCCCGGAAATAGGAGGGACCGGGGAGCTGTTTTTT	CASSPEIGGTGELFF
NA	TRBV5-1	TRBJ2-3	TRBD1	TGCGCCAGCAGCTTGGGGACAGGGGCTACGCAGTATTTT	CASSLGTGATQYF
NA	TRBV7-8	TRBJ2-7	NA	TGTGCCAGCAGCCCCGGGTTAAACTACGAGCAGTACTTC	CASSPGLNYEQYF
NA	TRBV5-1	TRBJ1-2	NA	TGCGCCAGCAGCTTGGGGCCGTCTAACTATGGCTACACCTTC	CASSLGPSNYGYTF
NA	TRBV14	TRBJ1-1	NA	TGTGCCAGCAGCCAGCAGGCAGGGGTAGGGGGTGACGAAGCTTTCTTT	CASSQQAGVGGDEAFF
few	TRBV6-5	TRBJ1-4	NA	TGTGCCAGCAGGATACAGGTGGGGGGTGAAAAACTGTTTTTT	CASRIQVGGEKLFF
NA	TRBV5-8	TRBJ2-2	NA	TGTGCCAGCAGCTTGGCCTCAGCGAACACCGGGGAGCTGTTTTTT	CASSLASANTGELFF
NA	TRBV30	TRBJ1-1	NA	TGTGCCTCAAAAAGAGGGTTGAACACTGAAGCTTTCTTT	CASKRGLNTEAFF
few	TRBV10-2	TRBJ1-2	NA	TGCGCCAGCATGTCACAGGCCTATTGGTATGGCTACACCTTC	CASMSQAYWYGYTF
NA	TRBV11-2	TRBJ1-2	NA	TGTGCCAGCAGCCTAAACGAGTATGGCTACACCTTC	CASSLNEYGYTF
NA	TRBV27	TRBJ1-2	NA	TGTGCCAGCACCGAGACAGGCAACTATGGCTACACCTTC	CASTETGNYGYTF
once	TRBV10-1	TRBJ1-2	NA	TGCGCCAGCAGTGACAATTTCTATGGCTACACCTTC	CASSDNFYGYTF
NA	TRBV10-3	TRBJ2-7	NA	TGTGCCATCAGTGAGCCCCTGCGGTACGAGCAGTACTTC	CAISEPLRYEQYF
once	TRBV6-1	TRBJ1-1	NA	TGTGCCAGCAGTGATCAGGGCGGTGGGCTTATGAACACTGAAGCTTTCTTT	CASSDQGGGLMNTEAFF
NA	TRBV27	TRBJ1-4	NA	TGTGCCAGCAGTCCAACAGGGTTGGATGAAAAACTGTTTTTT	CASSPTGLDEKLFF
NA	TRBV28	TRBJ2-1	TRBD2	TGTGCCAGCAGTCCCCAGACTAGCGGAGGTTACAATGAGCAGTTCTTC	CASSPQTSGGYNEQFF
NA	TRBV7-2	TRBJ1-2	NA	TGTGCCAGCAGCTTAGGGTCGTCAGGGGCTGGCTACACCTTC	CASSLGSSGAGYTF
few	TRBV9	TRBJ2-1	TRBD2	TGTGCCAGCAGCCTAGCTAGCGGGGGGGTAAATGAGCAGTTCTTC	CASSLASGGVNEQFF
NA	TRBV10-1	TRBJ2-7	TRBD2	TGCGCCAGCAGTCGAGCGGGGGACTCCTACGAGCAGTACTTC	CASSRAGDSYEQYF
NA	TRBV2	TRBJ1-3	NA	TGTGCCAGCAGCCTCATGGCCCTTGGAAACACCATATATTTT	CASSLMALGNTIYF
few	TRBV5-6	TRBJ2-7	TRBD2	TGTGCCAGCAGCTTCCGGACTAGCGGGGGATACGAGCAGTACTTC	CASSFRTSGGYEQYF
NA	TRBV19	TRBJ2-3	NA	TGTGCCAGTAGTCTCTCAAGGCGGGGCACAGATACGCAGTATTTT	CASSLSRRGTDTQYF
NA	TRBV5-1	TRBJ2-7	TRBD2	TGCGCCAGCAGACTCCCAGCGGGAGGGGAGGTCTACGAGCAGTACTTC	CASRLPAGGEVYEQYF
NA	TRBV29-1	TRBJ2-5	TRBD2	TGCAGCGTTGATTTACTAGCGGGACTTGGAACCCAGTACTTC	CSVDLLAGLGTQYF
NA	TRBV27	TRBJ1-2	TRBD1	TGTGCCAGCAGTTTATCACAGGGGGCTACGTATGGCTACACCTTC	CASSLSQGATYGYTF
NA	TRBV11-3	TRBJ1-1	TRBD1	TGTGCCAGCAGCCCGGGGACAGTCGGTGAAGCTTTCTTT	CASSPGTVGEAFF
NA	TRBV19	TRBJ2-3	NA	TGTGCCAGTAGTATAGCCGGTGCCCCAGATACGCAGTATTTT	CASSIAGAPDTQYF
few	TRBV2	TRBJ2-7	TRBD2	TGTGCCAGCATCAACAGACCGGGAGGGCGTGATGTCGAGCAGTACTTC	CASINRPGGRDVEQYF
NA	TRBV27	TRBJ2-3	TRBD1	TGTGCCAGCAGTTATCAAACACCCCGGACAGGGGGACCAGATACGCAGTATTTT	CASSYQTPRTGGPDTQYF
NA	TRBV5-4	TRBJ1-2	NA	TGTGCCAGCAGCTTGAACACCCGGGATGGCTACACCTTC	CASSLNTRDGYTF
NA	TRBV6-1	TRBJ2-1	NA	TGTGCCAGCAGTGAATTATACAGTAGCAATGAGCAGTTCTTC	CASSELYSSNEQFF
NA	TRBV28	TRBJ2-2	TRBD2	TGTGCCAGCAGTCCCCGAGGCGGGAGGGCCAAAGGGGAGCTGTTTTTT	CASSPRGGRAKGELFF
NA	TRBV6-4	TRBJ1-5	NA	TGTGCCAGCAGCCTATCCCGAGAACAGCCCCAGCATTTT	CASSLSREQPQHF
NA	TRBV7-8	TRBJ1-1	NA	TGTGCCAGCAGCTCTCAGGGTGGTGTGACTGAAGCTTTCTTT	CASSSQGGVTEAFF
NA	TRBV5-1	TRBJ2-5	NA	TGCGCCAGCAGCTACCAGACTGTTCAAGAGACCCAGTACTTC	CASSYQTVQETQYF
NA	TRBV7-9	TRBJ2-7	TRBD2	TGTGCCAGCAGCCTCACGGGGGCTAGCGGGAGGTTTGGAGAGCAGTACTTC	CASSLTGASGRFGEQYF
NA	TRBV4-3	TRBJ1-2	NA	TGCGCCAGCAGCCAAGATCTGGATTGGGGCGGTGGCTACACCTTC	CASSQDLDWGGGYTF
few	TRBV2	TRBJ2-7	TRBD1	TGTGCCAGCAGAGGGGGCCGGGGAGCCCCCTACGAGCAGTACTTC	CASRGGRGAPYEQYF
once	TRBV4-1	TRBJ2-2	NA	TGCGCCAGCAGCCAGAGGGCAGGGGACCTCACCGGGGAGCTGTTTTTT	CASSQRAGDLTGELFF
NA	TRBV27	TRBJ1-6	TRBD1	TGTGCCAGCAGTATCCGGGACAGGGATTCACCCCTCCACTTT	CASSIRDRDSPLHF
NA	TRBV7-9	TRBJ2-4	TRBD1	TGTTCCAGCAGCGACCGTGGACAGGCGGCCAAAAACATTCAGTACTTC	CSSSDRGQAAKNIQYF
NA	TRBV7-9	TRBJ2-7	TRBD1	TGTTCCAGCAGCTTGACGGGACAGGAATACTTC	CSSSLTGQEYF